Shown below are 27 T cell receptor beta chains from a single sample sequenced in a study of blood T cell repertoires in COVID-19. Produced via immunoSEQ multiplex PCR; TCRdb's table is partial and in-frame only. Of some 150,000 clones detected, around nine tenths appear once; the ten largest clones hold about 2.4%. Sequences were obtained from peripheral blood. The origin of the receptors is a woman in her seventies with acute or convalescent COVID-19.

The chain joins TRBV7-2 to TRBJ2-2; tentatively, D is TRBD2 (6 bases). CDR1 is SGHTA and CDR2 is FQGNSA in the germline V gene. CDR3 size: 17 residues. Trimming left V 5 bases short and J 1 base short, with 17 bases between. DNA for the CDR3: TGTGCCAGCAGCCACTTAAGGCAAGCGGGGAACACCGGGGAGCTGTTTTTT. It encodes CASSHLRQAGNTGELFF.

V and J are TRBV24-1 and TRBJ2-2; 7 bases match TRBD1. CDR3 length equals 15 residues. Germline V CDR1 and CDR2: KGHDR, SFDVKD. The V and J ends lost 5 bases and 1 base, in that order; junction bases with no gene match: 3. The CDR3 here is CATSGPGGNTGELFF. The DNA of the CDR3 is TGTGCCACCAGTGGTCCAGGGGGGAACACCGGGGAGCTGTTTTTT.

A remark on this clone: The same CDR3 is also encoded by other DNA sequences in this sample. The chain uses TRBV6-5 and TRBJ1-5, with D unclear. V was shortened by 0 bases and J by 0 bases, with 6 bases between the two germline ends. CDR1 and CDR2 (germline): MNHEY, SVGAGI. The length of the CDR3 is 15 residues. CDR3 loop: CASSYSRYSNQPQHF. In DNA, the CDR3 is TGTGCCAGCAGTTACTCGCGGTATAGCAATCAGCCCCAGCATTTT.

CDR3 residues: CASSPGLGQGSSEQYF. CDR3 sequence (DNA): TGTGCCAGCAGCCCGGGACTAGGACAGGGGTCATCCGAGCAGTACTTC. The V call is TRBV11-2, the J call TRBJ2-7; a possible D gene is TRBD1 (9 bases). Germline V gene sequence: CDR1 SGHAT, CDR2 FQNNGV. The V end was cut by 5 bases, the J end by 6 bases, with 23 bases between. The CDR3 is 16 amino acids.

Note on this clone: Other nucleotide sequences from this sample produce the same CDR3. CDR3 nucleotide sequence: TGTGCCAGTACTAACGCACGAGGAGAGACCCAGTACTTC. The encoded protein is CASTNARGETQYF. The chain is built from TRBV19 and TRBJ2-5; no firm D call. V lost 7 bases and J lost 4, with 13 bases in between. Looked up from germline, CDR1 is LNHDA and CDR2 is SQIVND (reference sequence). CDR3 length: 13 residues.

This sequence joins TRBV30 and TRBJ1-5; D is possibly TRBD1 (5 bases). The CDR3 sequence is 12 residues long. Germline V CDR1 and CDR2: GTSNPN, SVGIG (reference sequence). Trimming stripped 8 bases from V and 1 base from J, with 9 bases between. In DNA, the CDR3 is TGTGCCCAGGGTGACAGCAATCAGCCCCAGCATTTT. It yields the protein CAQGDSNQPQHF.

This clone has a single count. V and J are TRBV11-2 and TRBJ2-1, with D possibly being TRBD2 (6 bases). CDR1 SGHAT and CDR2 FQNNGV come from the germline V gene. The CDR3 runs 15 residues. Trimming stripped 8 bases from V and 0 bases from J, with 14 bases between. The CDR3 DNA reads as TGTGCCAGCCGGAAGCCCGGGAGCTCCTACAATGAGCAGTTCTTC. It codes for CASRKPGSSYNEQFF.

V and J are TRBV7-2 and TRBJ2-5, with 10 nucleotides matching TRBD1. The trim removed 1 base at V and 4 bases at J, leaving 3 bases unmatched. CDR1 and CDR2 (germline): SGHTA, FQGNSA. This CDR3 has 15 amino acids. CDR3 DNA: TGTGCCAGCAGCTTAGGGGACAGGGGTAGAGAGACCCAGTACTTC. Translating it yields CASSLGDRGRETQYF.

The rearrangement joins TRBV28 to TRBJ1-2; weak D call: TRBD1 (5 bases). There are 15 residues in the CDR3. V was cut by 3 bases and J by 1 base, with 12 bases left in between. CDR1 is MDHEN and CDR2 is SYDVKM in the germline V gene. This CDR3 is CASSFGGINNYGYTF. The CDR3 DNA reads TGTGCCAGCAGTTTCGGGGGGATTAATAACTATGGCTACACCTTC.

V is TRBV28 and J is TRBJ1-2, with D perhaps TRBD1 (6 bases). The CDR3 extends over 14 amino acids. V lost 7 bases, J lost 4 bases, and 16 bases lay in between. Germline CDR1 is MDHEN and CDR2 is SYDVKM. The CDR3 loop reads CASTRTATIYGYTF. The DNA for the CDR3 is TGTGCCAGCACCAGGACAGCGACTATCTATGGCTACACCTTC.

V and J are TRBV7-9 and TRBJ2-5; D might be TRBD2 (5 bases). This CDR3 contains 12 residues. CDR1 is SEHNR, CDR2 FQNEAQ, per germline (reference sequence). V was clipped by 11 bases and J by 0 bases, with 10 bases between them. CDR3 region: CAGRGNQETQYF. CDR3 coding DNA: TGTGCCGGGAGAGGGAACCAAGAGACCCAGTACTTC. Variable domain in full (rest from reference TRBV7-9 and TRBJ2-5): DTGVSQNPRHKITKRGQNVTFRCDPISEHNRLYWYRQTLGQGPEFLTYFQNEAQLEKSRLLSDRFSAERPKGSFSTLEIQRTEQGDSAMYLCAGRGNQETQYFGPGTRLLVL.

In this sample, this clone turned up a few times. The chain carries TRBV15 and TRBJ2-7; the D gene is possibly TRBD2 (6 bases). The V end lost 0 bases, the J end lost 7 bases, and 10 bases lay between the germline ends. The germline gives CDR1 LNHNV, CDR2 YYDKDF (reference sequence). There are 13 residues in the CDR3. The CDR3 sequence: CATSREGGGEQYV. CDR3 in DNA: TGTGCCACCAGCAGAGAGGGTGGAGGGGAGCAGTACGTC.

The CDR3 region has the DNA TGCGCCAGCCCACCTAGATATCAGCCCCAGCATTTT. The encoded protein is CASPPRYQPQHF. The V gene is TRBV4-3, the J gene TRBJ1-5; D is undetermined. V was pared by 8 bases and J by 5 bases, with 10 bases between. The CDR3 contains 12 residues. Germline V lookup: CDR1 LGHNA, CDR2 YSLEER.

V usage is TRBV7-9 and J usage is TRBJ2-7, with D possibly being TRBD1 (6 bases). CDR3 length: 14 residues. The germline V and J ends were trimmed by 3 bases and 5 bases, with 14 bases remaining between them. The germline CDR1 and CDR2 sequences are SEHNR and FQNEAQ (reference sequence). This CDR3 reads CASSFMGDTDEQYF. The CDR3, as DNA: TGTGCCAGCAGCTTTATGGGGGACACTGACGAGCAGTACTTC.

This clone came up once. The chain combines TRBV2 with TRBJ1-1, with 7 nucleotides matching TRBD1. The germline CDR1 and CDR2 sequences are SNHLY and FYNNEI. V lost 0 bases, J lost 13 bases, and 5 bases stayed unmatched. This CDR3 contains 12 residues. CDR3 sequence reads: CASSEAGDRGFF. For the CDR3, the DNA is TGTGCCAGCAGTGAAGCGGGGGACAGAGGTTTCTTT.

This clone is a singleton in its sample. The CDR3 sequence: CASSLEGTGELFF. The CDR3 coding sequence is TGTGCCAGCAGCTTGGAGGGGACCGGGGAGCTGTTTTTT. The J gene is TRBJ2-2, the V gene TRBV5-5; weak D call: TRBD1 (5 bases). The CDR3 runs 13 residues. CDR1 is SGHKS, CDR2 YYEKEE, per germline (reference sequence). V was trimmed by 0 bases and J by 5 bases, leaving 5 bases between them.

This chain connects TRBV5-1 to TRBJ2-1; perhaps TRBD1 as D (6 bases). The germline V gene has CDR1 SGHRS and CDR2 YFSETQ. CDR3 length equals 15 residues. V was clipped by 3 bases and J by 2 bases, with 12 bases between them. The CDR3 bases are TGCGCCAGCAGCTCGGGACACGGTCCCTACAATGAGCAGTTCTTC. Translation: CASSSGHGPYNEQFF.

The rearrangement joins TRBV2 to TRBJ2-1; 10 bases agree with TRBD2. Trimming at V came to 3 bases and at J to 6 bases, leaving 5 bases not matched to a gene. The germline V gene encodes CDR1 SNHLY and CDR2 FYNNEI. The CDR3 has 15 residues. The CDR3 spells CASSELLAGINEQFF. In nucleotides, the CDR3 is TGTGCCAGCAGTGAGCTACTAGCGGGAATCAATGAGCAGTTCTTC.

This chain uses TRBV14 with TRBJ1-1; maybe TRBD1 (6 bases). Germline V gene data show CDR1 as SGHDN and CDR2 as FVKESK. V lost 3 bases and J lost 1, with 12 bases in between. This CDR3 spans 15 amino acids. CDR3 in amino acids: CASSHLTGQNTEAFF. The CDR3 DNA is TGTGCCAGCAGCCACCTGACAGGCCAGAACACTGAAGCTTTCTTT.

The sample holds one count of this clone. J is TRBJ1-2 and V is TRBV7-2; 8 nucleotides match TRBD1. CDR3 size: 15 residues. The ends lost 5 bases at V and 5 bases at J; junction bases unmatched: 10. In germline, CDR1 is SGHTA, CDR2 FQGNSA. The CDR3, as DNA: TGTGCCAGCAGCGTGACAGGGGCTCAGGGGTATGGCTACACCTTC. This encodes CASSVTGAQGYGYTF. Using reference TRBV7-2 and TRBJ1-2 for the parts outside the CDR3, the full variable domain is GAGVSQSPSNKVTEKGKDVELRCDPISGHTALYWYRQSLGQGLEFLIYFQGNSAPDKSGLPSDRFSAERTGGSVSTLTIQRTQQEDSAVYLCASSVTGAQGYGYTFGSGTRLTVV.

The rearrangement links TRBV6-5 to TRBJ1-1; 9 bases fit TRBD1. CDR1 and CDR2 (germline): MNHEY, SVGAGI. J lost 11 bases, V lost 4 bases, and 2 bases had no gene match. This CDR3 is built from 11 residues. CDR3 sequence: CASSSGTGAFF. CDR3 nucleotides: TGTGCCAGCAGTTCTGGGACAGGGGCTTTCTTT.

The chain employs TRBV5-1 and TRBJ2-3, with 9 nucleotides matching TRBD2. This CDR3 is built from 17 residues. The V segment lost 4 bases and the J segment 0 bases; nucleotides outside the gene matches: 9. In germline, CDR1 is SGHRS, CDR2 YFSETQ. The CDR3 spells CASSPGSSGTSTDTQYF. In nucleotides, the CDR3 is TGCGCCAGCAGCCCGGGGTCTAGCGGGACTAGCACAGATACGCAGTATTTT.

Notes on this clone: At the DNA level, this CDR3 is encoded by other sequences in the same sample as well. V usage is TRBV3-1 (or the pseudogene TRBV3-2) and J usage is TRBJ1-5; D not resolved. This CDR3 spans 14 amino acids. Germline V CDR1 and CDR2: LGHDT, YNNKEL (reference sequence). V lost 1 base, J lost 1 base, and 5 bases lay in between. CDR3 coding DNA: TGTGCCAGCAGCCAAGGTCAGAGCAATCAGCCCCAGCATTTT. This translates into CASSQGQSNQPQHF.

This clone was observed a handful of times. The gene calls are TRBV7-9 and TRBJ1-5; D gene unclear. CDR3 length: 16 residues. Per germline, CDR1 SEHNR and CDR2 FQNEAQ (reference sequence). V was shortened by 1 base and J by 0 bases, with 10 bases between the two germline ends. The CDR3 DNA sequence: TGTGCCAGCAGCTTAGGTAGTGGGAGTAGCAATCAGCCCCAGCATTTT. Translation gives CASSLGSGSSNQPQHF.

CDR3 loop: CASLSLTFEGNQPQHF. The CDR3 bases are TGTGCCAGCCTTAGTTTAACTTTCGAGGGCAATCAGCCCCAGCATTTT. This chain links TRBV28 with TRBJ1-5; D gene unclear. The CDR3 length is 16 residues. Trimming removed 8 bases at V and 2 bases at J, with 19 bases between. Germline lookup yields CDR1 MDHEN and CDR2 SYDVKM.

The chain is built from TRBV7-2 and TRBJ1-3; a weak D match, TRBD1 (5 bases). CDR1 is SGHTA, CDR2 FQGNSA, per germline. Trimming cost V 3 bases and J 1 base, with 10 bases left between them. This CDR3 comprises 15 residues. The CDR3 coding sequence is TGTGCCAGCAGCTTTGGGGGGGGTTCTGGAAACACCATATATTTT. Protein: CASSFGGGSGNTIYF.

This clone was seen more than once but under ten times. The genes are TRBV19 and TRBJ2-5; 9 nucleotides agree with TRBD1. V trimming: 0 bases; J trimming: 2 bases; junction bases outside the gene matches: 13. Germline assignment: CDR1 LNHDA and CDR2 SQIVND (reference sequence). The CDR3 extends over 19 amino acids. The CDR3 sequence: CASSIDGQGSPAIQETQYF. DNA for the CDR3: TGTGCCAGTAGTATAGACGGACAGGGGTCACCAGCTATTCAAGAGACCCAGTACTTC.